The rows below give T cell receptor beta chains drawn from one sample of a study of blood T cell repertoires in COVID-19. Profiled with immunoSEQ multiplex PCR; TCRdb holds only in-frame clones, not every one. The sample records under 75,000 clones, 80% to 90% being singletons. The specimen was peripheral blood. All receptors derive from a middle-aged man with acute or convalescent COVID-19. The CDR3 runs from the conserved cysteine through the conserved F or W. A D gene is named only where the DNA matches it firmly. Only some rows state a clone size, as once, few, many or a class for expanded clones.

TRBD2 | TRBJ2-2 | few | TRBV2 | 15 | TGTGCCAGCAGTGAAGTAGGCGGGAGTCTCGGGGAGCTGTTTTTT | CASSEVGGSLGELFF
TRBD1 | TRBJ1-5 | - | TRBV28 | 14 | TGTGCCATTGAGGACAGGGGAGCACGGCAGCCCCAGCATTTT | CAIEDRGARQPQHF
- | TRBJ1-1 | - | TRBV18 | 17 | TGTGCCAGCTCACCCCCCAGGGTCGGGCAGACGAACACTGAAGCTTTCTTT | CASSPPRVGQTNTEAFF
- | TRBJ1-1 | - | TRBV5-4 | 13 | TGTGCCAGCAGCGATATGGGCGCCACTGAAGCTTTCTTT | CASSDMGATEAFF
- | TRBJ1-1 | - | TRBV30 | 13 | TGTGCCTGGAGTGGGCAGTTGAACACTGAAGCTTTCTTT | CAWSGQLNTEAFF
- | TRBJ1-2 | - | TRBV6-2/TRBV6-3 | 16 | TGTGCCAGCAGTTTGGAGCGCCGGCCGGCGGACTATGGCTACACCTTC | CASSLERRPADYGYTF
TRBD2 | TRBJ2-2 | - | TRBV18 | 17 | TGTGCCAGCTCACCACGCAGCGGGGGGGCGAACACCGGGGAGCTGTTTTTT | CASSPRSGGANTGELFF
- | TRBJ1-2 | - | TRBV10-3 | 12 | TGTGCCATCAGTGGCGGAGCATATGGCTACACCTTC | CAISGGAYGYTF
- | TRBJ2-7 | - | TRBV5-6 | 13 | TGTGCCAGCAGCTTGGTCCAGACCTACGAGCAGTACTTC | CASSLVQTYEQYF
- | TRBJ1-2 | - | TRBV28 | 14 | TGTGCCAGCAGTTACCAGGCGACCGTCTATGGCTACACCTTC | CASSYQATVYGYTF
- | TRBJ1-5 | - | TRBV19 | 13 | TGTGCCAGTACCGATACAGGGTATCAGCCCCAGCATTTT | CASTDTGYQPQHF
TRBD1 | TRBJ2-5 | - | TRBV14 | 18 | TGTGCCAGCAGCCAAGGACAGGGGTGGGAGATAAACCAAGAGACCCAGTACTTC | CASSQGQGWEINQETQYF
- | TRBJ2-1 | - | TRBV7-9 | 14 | TGTGCCAGCAGCTTATTGGCGGGGAGTTTTGAGCAGTTCTTC | CASSLLAGSFEQFF
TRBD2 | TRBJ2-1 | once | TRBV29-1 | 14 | TGCAGCGCCTCCGGTGCGGGGGGATACAATGAGCAGTTCTTC | CSASGAGGYNEQFF
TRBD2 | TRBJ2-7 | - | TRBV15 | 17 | TGTGCCCCACCGGGTCCTCAGGGGACTAGCGGGGACTACGAGCAGTACTTC | CAPPGPQGTSGDYEQYF
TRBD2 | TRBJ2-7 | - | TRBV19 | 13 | TGTGCGGAGGAGGCTAGCGGGAGTCACGAGCAGTACTTC | CAEEASGSHEQYF
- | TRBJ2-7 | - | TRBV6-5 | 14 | TGTGCCAGCAGCCGATCGGGAGTATTCGACGAGCAGTACTTC | CASSRSGVFDEQYF
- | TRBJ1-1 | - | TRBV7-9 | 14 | TGTGCCAGCAGCTCGGGACTCATGAACACTGAAGCTTTCTTT | CASSSGLMNTEAFF
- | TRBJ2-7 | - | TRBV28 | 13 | TGTGCCAGCAGTTTGGTCAGGGCAGGGGAGCAGTACTTC | CASSLVRAGEQYF
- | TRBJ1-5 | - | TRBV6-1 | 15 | TGTGCCAGCAGTGAAGGGGAGAATAGCAATCAGCCCCAGCATTTT | CASSEGENSNQPQHF
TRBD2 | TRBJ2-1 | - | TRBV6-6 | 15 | TGTGCCAGCAGGCAGACTAGCGGGACCTACAATGAGCAGTTCTTC | CASRQTSGTYNEQFF
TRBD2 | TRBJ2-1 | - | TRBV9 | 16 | TGTGCCAGCAGCCCCGGGGGGAGCGGGAGTCTCAATGAGCAGTTCTTC | CASSPGGSGSLNEQFF
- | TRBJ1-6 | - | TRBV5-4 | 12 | TGTGCCAGCAGCTTGTCTTCGTCACCCCTCCACTTT | CASSLSSSPLHF
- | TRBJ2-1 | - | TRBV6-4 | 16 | TGTGCCAGCAGTGACGGGGCTAGCGCCAGCTACAATGAGCAGTTCTTC | CASSDGASASYNEQFF
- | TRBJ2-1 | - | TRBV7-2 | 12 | TGTGCCAGCAGCTTAGGAGTCAATGAGCAGTTCTTC | CASSLGVNEQFF
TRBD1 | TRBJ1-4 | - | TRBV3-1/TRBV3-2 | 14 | TGTGCCAGCAGCCAAGGGGGGACAGTAGGAAAACTGTTTTTT | CASSQGGTVGKLFF
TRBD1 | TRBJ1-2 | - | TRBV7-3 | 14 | TGTGCCAGCAGCCCTGGACAGGGTGGTTATGGCTACACCTTC | CASSPGQGGYGYTF
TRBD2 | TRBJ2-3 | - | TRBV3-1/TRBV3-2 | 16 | TGTGCCAGCAGCCATTCCGGGACTAGCGCAACAGATACGCAGTATTTT | CASSHSGTSATDTQYF
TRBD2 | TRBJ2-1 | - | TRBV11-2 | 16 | TGTGCCAGCAGCTTAGTCCTAGCGGGAGGGTACAATGAGCAGTTCTTC | CASSLVLAGGYNEQFF
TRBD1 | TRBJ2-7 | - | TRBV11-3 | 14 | TGTGCCAGCAGCATGGGACAGCCACCCTACGAGCAGTACTTC | CASSMGQPPYEQYF
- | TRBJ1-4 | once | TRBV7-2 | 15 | TGTGCCAGCAGGAAACAGGTTCAGTTGGCTGAAAAACTGTTTTTT | CASRKQVQLAEKLFF
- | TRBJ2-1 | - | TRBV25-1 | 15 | TGTGCCAGCAGCGCCATGGGCAGGGCGAGGAATGAGCAGTTCTTC | CASSAMGRARNEQFF
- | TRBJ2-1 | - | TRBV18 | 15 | TGTGCCAGCTCACCGGCACAGGGTTCCTACAATGAGCAGTTCTTC | CASSPAQGSYNEQFF
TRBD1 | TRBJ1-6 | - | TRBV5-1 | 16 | TGCGCCAGCAGCCAACAGGGGACGCTTTATAATTCACCCCTCCACTTT | CASSQQGTLYNSPLHF
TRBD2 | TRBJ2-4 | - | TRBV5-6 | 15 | TGTGCCAGCAGCAGAACCCTAGCGGGAGTAAACATTCAGTACTTC | CASSRTLAGVNIQYF
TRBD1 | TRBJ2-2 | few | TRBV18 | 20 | TGTGCCAGCTCACCACCCCCGGCGTACCGGGACAGAGGTGACACCGGGGAGCTGTTTTTT | CASSPPPAYRDRGDTGELFF
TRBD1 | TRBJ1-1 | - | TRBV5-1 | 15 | TGCGCCAGCAGCTACGGACAGGGGCCATCCTATGAAGCTTTCTTT | CASSYGQGPSYEAFF
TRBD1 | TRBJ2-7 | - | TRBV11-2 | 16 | TGTGCCAGCAGCTTCTCACTAGATCAGGGGGTCTACGAGCAGTACTTC | CASSFSLDQGVYEQYF
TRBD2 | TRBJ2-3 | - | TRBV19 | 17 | TGTGCCAGTAGTCCTCGGACTAGCCAGAGCCCCACAGATACGCAGTATTTT | CASSPRTSQSPTDTQYF
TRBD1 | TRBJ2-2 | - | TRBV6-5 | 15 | TGTGCCAGCAGTCTCGGACAGGGGAACACCGGGGAGCTGTTTTTT | CASSLGQGNTGELFF
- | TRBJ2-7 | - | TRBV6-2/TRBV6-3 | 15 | TGTGCCAGCAGTTACGGAGGGGCAAGCTCCTACGAGCAGTACTTC | CASSYGGASSYEQYF
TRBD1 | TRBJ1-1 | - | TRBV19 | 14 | TGTGCCAGTAGCCTGACAGGGGGCAGATCTGAAGCTTTCTTT | CASSLTGGRSEAFF
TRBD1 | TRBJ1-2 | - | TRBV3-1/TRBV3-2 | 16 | TGTGCCAGCAGCCGCGGCCAGGGGGCTCTTAACTATGGCTACACCTTC | CASSRGQGALNYGYTF
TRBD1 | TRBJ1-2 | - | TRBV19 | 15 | TGTGCCAGTAGTATGGCTTCCGGGACAGGGGATGGCTACACCTTC | CASSMASGTGDGYTF
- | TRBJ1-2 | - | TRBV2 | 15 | TGTGCCAGCATCCCCGGACAGCTTGCTAACTATGGCTACACCTTC | CASIPGQLANYGYTF
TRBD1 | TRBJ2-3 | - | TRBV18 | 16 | TGTGCCAGCTCACCACGCCAAGGGACAGGGGCAGATACGCAGTATTTT | CASSPRQGTGADTQYF
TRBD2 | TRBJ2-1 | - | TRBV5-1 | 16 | TGCGCCAGCAGCAGGACACCGGGACTAGGTAACAATGAGCAGTTCTTC | CASSRTPGLGNNEQFF
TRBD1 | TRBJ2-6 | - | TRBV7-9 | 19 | TGTGCCAGCAGCCCAGACAGGGGGCGCCGGGTGGTTGGGGCCAACGTCCTGACTTTC | CASSPDRGRRVVGANVLTF
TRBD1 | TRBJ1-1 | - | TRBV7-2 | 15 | TGTGCCAGCAGCACGGACAGGGTTGCTGACACTGAAGCTTTCTTT | CASSTDRVADTEAFF
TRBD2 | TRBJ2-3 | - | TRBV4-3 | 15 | TGCGCCAGCAGCCCCTCCGGGGGGGAGCTCGATACGCAGTATTTT | CASSPSGGELDTQYF
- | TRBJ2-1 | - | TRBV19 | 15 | TGTGCCAGTGGGACCGGGACTCACGCCTCCAGGGAGCAGTTCTTC | CASGTGTHASREQFF
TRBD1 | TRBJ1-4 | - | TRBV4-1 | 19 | TGCGCCAGCAGCCGACAGTTGGACAGGGGTAGCGCAACTAATGAAAAACTGTTTTTT | CASSRQLDRGSATNEKLFF
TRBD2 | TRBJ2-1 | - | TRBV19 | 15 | TGTGCCAGTAGTTCCGGGACTAGCGGGAGCAATGAGCAGTTCTTC | CASSSGTSGSNEQFF
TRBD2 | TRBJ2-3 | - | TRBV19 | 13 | TGTGCCAGTCGTAGCGGGGGGAGGGATACGCAGTATTTT | CASRSGGRDTQYF
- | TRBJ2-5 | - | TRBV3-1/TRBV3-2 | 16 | TGTGCCAGCAGCCTCCTAGGAACAGGGTCGCGGGAGACCCAGTACTTC | CASSLLGTGSRETQYF
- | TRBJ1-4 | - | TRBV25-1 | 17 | TGTGCCAGCAGTGAATCTTTTTCCCGGACAGATAATGAAAAACTGTTTTTT | CASSESFSRTDNEKLFF